This T cell receptor (beta chain) was identified during a study of cytomegalovirus exposure and HLA in healthy donors. Whole-study context: Out of about 190 million T cells, an earlier analysis found about 120 million unique TCR beta sequences in total.

Of note for this clone: The antigen remains unidentified.

This CDR3 has 18 residues. Regarding the study as a whole: The study recorded about 150 TCR beta chains that were cytomegalovirus-associated. It is likely that the observed cluster of highly shared sequence variants was a sequencing artifact. Most TCR sequences were uncommon, yet certain public TCRs appeared in many donors.

PCR used 60 Vbeta primers and 13 Jbeta primers. The method was immunoSEQ multiplex PCR; TCRdb's version includes in-frame clones alone and lacks a portion of them. The sample holds roughly 120,000 clones, approximately 80% seen once. The source is a man in his late teens or twenties in good health and CMV-seropositive. This chain joins TRBV1 and TRBJ2-3; TRBD2 reflects the table's D call only, with no check against the DNA. TRBV1 is assigned pseudogene status. The sequencing sample was made of PBMCs. The CDR3 DNA sequence: TGCACCAGCAGCCAAAATTCTCTAGCGGGAGTTAGCACAGATACGCAGTATTTT. Amino acids: CTSSQNSLAGVSTDTQYF.